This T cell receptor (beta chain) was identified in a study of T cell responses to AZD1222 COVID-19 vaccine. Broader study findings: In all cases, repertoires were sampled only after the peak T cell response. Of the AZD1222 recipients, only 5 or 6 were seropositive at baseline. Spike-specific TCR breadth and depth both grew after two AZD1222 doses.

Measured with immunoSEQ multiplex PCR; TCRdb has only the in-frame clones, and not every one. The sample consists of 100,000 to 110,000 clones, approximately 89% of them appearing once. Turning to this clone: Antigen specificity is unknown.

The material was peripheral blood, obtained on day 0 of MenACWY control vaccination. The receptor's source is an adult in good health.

The CDR3 DNA follows: TGTGCCAGCTCACTTCGGGACCCACGCACAGATACGCAGTATTTT. Protein product: CASSLRDPRTDTQYF. V usage is TRBV18 and J usage is TRBJ2-3; tentatively, D is TRBD1 or TRBD2 (5 bases each). The CDR3 covers 15 residues. Per the germline V gene, CDR1 is KGHSH and CDR2 is LQKENI. V dropped 4 bases and J dropped 1 base, with 12 bases sitting between them.